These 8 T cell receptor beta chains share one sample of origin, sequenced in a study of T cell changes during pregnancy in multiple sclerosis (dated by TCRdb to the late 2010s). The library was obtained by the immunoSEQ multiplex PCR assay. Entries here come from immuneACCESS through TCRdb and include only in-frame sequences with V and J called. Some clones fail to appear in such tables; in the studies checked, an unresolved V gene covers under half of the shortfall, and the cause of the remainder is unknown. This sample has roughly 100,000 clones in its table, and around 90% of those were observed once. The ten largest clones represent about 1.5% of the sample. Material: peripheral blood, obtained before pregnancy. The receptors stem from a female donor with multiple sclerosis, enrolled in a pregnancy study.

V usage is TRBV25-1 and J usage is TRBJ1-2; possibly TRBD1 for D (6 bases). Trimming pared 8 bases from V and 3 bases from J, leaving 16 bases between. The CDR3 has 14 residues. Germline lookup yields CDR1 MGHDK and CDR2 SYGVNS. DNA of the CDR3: TGTGCCAGCGCCCCGGGGGGCGGTGACTATGGCTACACCTTC. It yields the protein CASAPGGGDYGYTF.

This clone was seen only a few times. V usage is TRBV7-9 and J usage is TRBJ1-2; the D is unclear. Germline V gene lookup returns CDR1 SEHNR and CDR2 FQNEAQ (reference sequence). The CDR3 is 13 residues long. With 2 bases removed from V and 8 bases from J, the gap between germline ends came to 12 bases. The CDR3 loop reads CASSLNDNRGYTF. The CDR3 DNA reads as TGTGCCAGCAGCTTAAATGATAATCGGGGCTACACCTTC.

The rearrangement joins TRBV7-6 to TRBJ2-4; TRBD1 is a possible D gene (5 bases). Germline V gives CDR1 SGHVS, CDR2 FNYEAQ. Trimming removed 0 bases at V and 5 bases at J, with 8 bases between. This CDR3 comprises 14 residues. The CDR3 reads CASSLATEQNIQYF. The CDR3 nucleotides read TGTGCCAGCAGCTTAGCGACAGAACAAAACATTCAGTACTTC.

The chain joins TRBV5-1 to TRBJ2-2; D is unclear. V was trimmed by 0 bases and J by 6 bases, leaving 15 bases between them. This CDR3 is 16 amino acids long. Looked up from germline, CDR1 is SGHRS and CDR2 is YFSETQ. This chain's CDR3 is CASSLASGSTAGELFF. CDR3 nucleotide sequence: TGCGCCAGCAGCTTGGCCTCAGGTTCAACAGCCGGGGAGCTGTTTTTT.

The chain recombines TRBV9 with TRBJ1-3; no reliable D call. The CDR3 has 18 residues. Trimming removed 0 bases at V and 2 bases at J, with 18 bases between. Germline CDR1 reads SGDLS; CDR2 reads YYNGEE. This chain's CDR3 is CASSVVPSGSSAGNTIYF. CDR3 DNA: TGTGCCAGCAGCGTAGTCCCTAGTGGGAGTAGCGCTGGAAACACCATATATTTT.

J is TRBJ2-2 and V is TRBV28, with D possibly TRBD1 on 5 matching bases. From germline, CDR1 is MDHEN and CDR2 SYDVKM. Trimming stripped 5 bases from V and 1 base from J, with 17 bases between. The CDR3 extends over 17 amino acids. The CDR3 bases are TGTGCCAGCAGTCCTCACCCATCGACAGAGAACACCGGGGAGCTGTTTTTT. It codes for CASSPHPSTENTGELFF.

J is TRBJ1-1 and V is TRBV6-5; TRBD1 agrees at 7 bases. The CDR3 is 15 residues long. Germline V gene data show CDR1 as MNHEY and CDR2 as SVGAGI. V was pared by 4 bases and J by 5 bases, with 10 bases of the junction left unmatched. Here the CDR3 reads CASSSAEGAWTEAFF. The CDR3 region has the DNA TGTGCCAGCAGTTCTGCCGAGGGGGCATGGACTGAAGCTTTCTTT.

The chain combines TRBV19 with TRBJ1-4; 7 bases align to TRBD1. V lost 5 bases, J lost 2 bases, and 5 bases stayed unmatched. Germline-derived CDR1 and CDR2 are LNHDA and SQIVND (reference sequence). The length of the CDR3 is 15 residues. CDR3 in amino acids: CASSLPRGTNEKLFF. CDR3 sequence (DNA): TGTGCCAGTAGTCTCCCCAGGGGGACTAATGAAAAACTGTTTTTT. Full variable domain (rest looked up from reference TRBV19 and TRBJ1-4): DGGITQSPKYLFRKEGQNVTLSCEQNLNHDAMYWYRQDPGQGLRLIYYSQIVNDFQKGDIAEGYSVSREKKESFPLTVTSAQKNPTAFYLCASSLPRGTNEKLFFGSGTQLSVL.